This is a list of T cell receptor beta chains from one sample in a study of blood T cell repertoires in COVID-19. Generated by immunoSEQ multiplex PCR, the TCRdb table keeps only in-frame clones and is missing some. The sample holds about 36,000 clones, 75% to 95% seen once. The specimen sequenced was peripheral blood. The origin of the receptors is a human donor in a cohort sampled during active COVID-19. The CDR3 runs from the conserved cysteine through the conserved F or W. The order of the fields is J gene, V gene, clone size, CDR3 length, D gene, CDR3 DNA, CDR3 protein. The D gene is left open where the match is weak. Clone size appears in some rows only: once, few, many, or a class for an expanded clone.

J gene: TRBJ2-1
V gene: TRBV9
clone size: once
CDR3 length: 15
D gene: TRBD2
CDR3 DNA: TGTGCCAGCAGCGTAGACGCGGGAGTCTGGAATGAGCAGTTCTTC
CDR3 protein: CASSVDAGVWNEQFF

J gene: TRBJ2-7
V gene: TRBV27
clone size: NA
CDR3 length: 12
D gene: NA
CDR3 DNA: TGTGCCAGCAGCGCCAGGGGATACGAGCAGTACTTC
CDR3 protein: CASSARGYEQYF

J gene: TRBJ2-1
V gene: TRBV19
clone size: once
CDR3 length: 17
D gene: TRBD2
CDR3 DNA: TGTGCCAGTAGTATAGATACCCCGACCGGGACTAGCCATGAGCAGTTCTTC
CDR3 protein: CASSIDTPTGTSHEQFF

J gene: TRBJ2-2
V gene: TRBV4-1
clone size: NA
CDR3 length: 16
D gene: NA
CDR3 DNA: TGCGCCAGCAGCCAAGGTTGGGGAGCGAACACCGGGGAGCTGTTTTTT
CDR3 protein: CASSQGWGANTGELFF

J gene: TRBJ2-7
V gene: TRBV28
clone size: NA
CDR3 length: 14
D gene: NA
CDR3 DNA: TGTGCCAGCAGTGGGGGGATACTAGGAGCCGAGCAGTACTTC
CDR3 protein: CASSGGILGAEQYF

J gene: TRBJ2-7
V gene: TRBV5-4
clone size: NA
CDR3 length: 17
D gene: NA
CDR3 DNA: TGTGCCAGCAGCCCGAAGGGGGCGGGGGGAGGTTCGTACGAGCAGTACTTC
CDR3 protein: CASSPKGAGGGSYEQYF

J gene: TRBJ2-3
V gene: TRBV7-2
clone size: NA
CDR3 length: 18
D gene: TRBD2
CDR3 DNA: TGTGCCAGCAGCCCCCCTGGACTAGCGGGAGGGCGGACAGATACGCAGTATTTT
CDR3 protein: CASSPPGLAGGRTDTQYF

J gene: TRBJ2-7
V gene: TRBV6-2/TRBV6-3
clone size: NA
CDR3 length: 13
D gene: NA
CDR3 DNA: TGTGCCAGCAGTTACTGGACTGGCTACGAGCAGTACTTC
CDR3 protein: CASSYWTGYEQYF

J gene: TRBJ2-5
V gene: TRBV19
clone size: NA
CDR3 length: 16
D gene: TRBD2
CDR3 DNA: TGTGCCAGCCTGGAGGGGACTAGGCTCCCCCAAGAGACCCAGTACTTC
CDR3 protein: CASLEGTRLPQETQYF

J gene: TRBJ1-6
V gene: TRBV18
clone size: NA
CDR3 length: 16
D gene: TRBD1
CDR3 DNA: TGTGCCAGCTCACCACCGAGCGTACAGGGGAGATCACCCCTCCACTTT
CDR3 protein: CASSPPSVQGRSPLHF

J gene: TRBJ1-1
V gene: TRBV2
clone size: once
CDR3 length: 14
D gene: TRBD1
CDR3 DNA: TGTGCCAGCAGGACGGGACAGGGGGCCTCTGAAGCTTTCTTT
CDR3 protein: CASRTGQGASEAFF

J gene: TRBJ1-5
V gene: TRBV30
clone size: NA
CDR3 length: 13
D gene: TRBD1
CDR3 DNA: TGTGCCTGGAGCGGACAGGGAGGTCAGCCCCAGCATTTT
CDR3 protein: CAWSGQGGQPQHF

J gene: TRBJ2-1
V gene: TRBV4-1
clone size: NA
CDR3 length: 16
D gene: NA
CDR3 DNA: TGCGCCAGCAGCCAAGATTGGAGGAGCTCCTACAATGAGCAGTTCTTC
CDR3 protein: CASSQDWRSSYNEQFF

J gene: TRBJ2-7
V gene: TRBV28
clone size: once
CDR3 length: 15
D gene: TRBD1
CDR3 DNA: TGTGCCAGCAGTTTATCCCGGACAGGGACTTACGAGCAGTACTTC
CDR3 protein: CASSLSRTGTYEQYF

J gene: TRBJ1-1
V gene: TRBV6-2/TRBV6-3
clone size: NA
CDR3 length: 18
D gene: TRBD1
CDR3 DNA: TGTGCCAGCAGTTCAATAAATCATCGACAGGGCGCGAACACTGAAGCTTTCTTT
CDR3 protein: CASSSINHRQGANTEAFF

J gene: TRBJ1-5
V gene: TRBV2
clone size: NA
CDR3 length: 15
D gene: TRBD1
CDR3 DNA: TGTGCCAGCAGTGTAGGGGGCGTGGGCAATCAGCCCCAGCATTTT
CDR3 protein: CASSVGGVGNQPQHF

J gene: TRBJ2-7
V gene: TRBV3-1/TRBV3-2
clone size: NA
CDR3 length: 16
D gene: TRBD1
CDR3 DNA: TGTGCCAGCAGCCAACCACAGGGGGGTCAACGGGGCGAGCAGTACTTC
CDR3 protein: CASSQPQGGQRGEQYF

J gene: TRBJ2-7
V gene: TRBV30
clone size: NA
CDR3 length: 12
D gene: NA
CDR3 DNA: TGTGCCTGGGGTGGGGCGGTGGGCGAGCAGTACTTC
CDR3 protein: CAWGGAVGEQYF

J gene: TRBJ1-1
V gene: TRBV7-6
clone size: NA
CDR3 length: 15
D gene: NA
CDR3 DNA: TGTGCCAGCAGCTACGGACTATCTTGGGGCACTGAAGCTTTCTTT
CDR3 protein: CASSYGLSWGTEAFF

J gene: TRBJ1-1
V gene: TRBV18
clone size: once
CDR3 length: 14
D gene: NA
CDR3 DNA: TGTGCCAGCTCACCTACAGCGGTGAACACTGAAGCTTTCTTT
CDR3 protein: CASSPTAVNTEAFF

J gene: TRBJ1-1
V gene: TRBV27
clone size: NA
CDR3 length: 15
D gene: NA
CDR3 DNA: TGTGCCAGCAGTTTAAGTAACGGGACAAACACTGAAGCTTTCTTT
CDR3 protein: CASSLSNGTNTEAFF

J gene: TRBJ1-5
V gene: TRBV5-6
clone size: NA
CDR3 length: 16
D gene: NA
CDR3 DNA: TGTGCCAGCAGCCGTTTCCCCGACAGTAGCAATCAGCCCCAGCATTTT
CDR3 protein: CASSRFPDSSNQPQHF

J gene: TRBJ2-2
V gene: TRBV5-4
clone size: NA
CDR3 length: 14
D gene: NA
CDR3 DNA: TGTGCCAGCAGCTTGGTGTCTTCCACCGGGGAGCTGTTTTTT
CDR3 protein: CASSLVSSTGELFF

J gene: TRBJ2-3
V gene: TRBV7-9
clone size: NA
CDR3 length: 15
D gene: TRBD2
CDR3 DNA: TGTGCCAGCAGCCCAAGACTAGCGGAAATCAAGACGCAGTATTTT
CDR3 protein: CASSPRLAEIKTQYF

J gene: TRBJ2-2
V gene: TRBV7-9
clone size: NA
CDR3 length: 14
D gene: NA
CDR3 DNA: TGTGCCAGCAGCTTTGAAGCCGGGAGCGGGGAGCTGTTTTTT
CDR3 protein: CASSFEAGSGELFF

J gene: TRBJ1-1
V gene: TRBV18
clone size: once
CDR3 length: 13
D gene: NA
CDR3 DNA: TGTGCCGGACTATCGAGGGGACGGGCTGAAGCTTTCTTT
CDR3 protein: CAGLSRGRAEAFF

J gene: TRBJ2-7
V gene: TRBV29-1
clone size: NA
CDR3 length: 14
D gene: NA
CDR3 DNA: TGCAGCGTTTCGACAAGGCGAAGCTCCTACGAGCAGTACTTC
CDR3 protein: CSVSTRRSSYEQYF

J gene: TRBJ1-2
V gene: TRBV18
clone size: NA
CDR3 length: 13
D gene: NA
CDR3 DNA: TGTGCCAGCTCAAAGGGACAAGGAGATGGCTACACCTTC
CDR3 protein: CASSKGQGDGYTF